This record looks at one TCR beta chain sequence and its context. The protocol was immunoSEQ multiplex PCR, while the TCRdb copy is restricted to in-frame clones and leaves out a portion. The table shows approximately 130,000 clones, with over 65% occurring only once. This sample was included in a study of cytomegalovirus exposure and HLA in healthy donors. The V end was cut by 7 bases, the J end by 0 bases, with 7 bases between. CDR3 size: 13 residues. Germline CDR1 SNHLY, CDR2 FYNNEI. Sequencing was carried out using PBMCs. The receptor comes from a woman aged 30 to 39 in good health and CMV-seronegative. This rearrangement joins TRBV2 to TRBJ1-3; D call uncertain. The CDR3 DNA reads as TGTGCCAGCACTCAGGACTCTGGAAACACCATATATTTT. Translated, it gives CASTQDSGNTIYF.